Listed below are T cell receptor beta chains from one sample, sequenced in a study of T cell changes during pregnancy in multiple sclerosis. Assay used: immunoSEQ multiplex PCR; TCRdb lists only in-frame clones, some missing. The sample yields 35,000 or so clones, roughly 91% seen once. Sequenced here: CD4+ T cells from peripheral blood mononuclear cells, sampled in the first trimester of pregnancy. The receptors come from a female donor with multiple sclerosis, enrolled in a pregnancy study. CDR3s include the opening cysteine and the closing phenylalanine or tryptophan. D genes are given only for firm matches. Size tells how often a clone was seen (once, few, many) or the class of an expanded clone, and some rows leave it out.

clone_size: NA; j_call: TRBJ1-3; v_call: TRBV18; d_call: NA; cdr3_nt: TGTGCCAGCTCACCGATGACCAGGGCTGGAAACACCATATATTTT; cdr3_aa: CASSPMTRAGNTIYF
clone_size: NA; j_call: TRBJ2-7; v_call: TRBV13; d_call: TRBD2; cdr3_nt: TGTGCCAGCAGCTTAGATGTTAGCGGGGGACTAGAGCAGTACTTC; cdr3_aa: CASSLDVSGGLEQYF
clone_size: NA; j_call: TRBJ2-6; v_call: TRBV10-2; d_call: NA; cdr3_nt: TGCGCCAGCAGTGTCCCCAGGGGCTCTGGGGCCAACGTCCTGACTTTC; cdr3_aa: CASSVPRGSGANVLTF
clone_size: NA; j_call: TRBJ1-1; v_call: TRBV6-1; d_call: TRBD1; cdr3_nt: TGTGCCAGCAGCGCCTTAACAGGGGGCGGAGCTGAAGCTTTCTTT; cdr3_aa: CASSALTGGGAEAFF
clone_size: NA; j_call: TRBJ2-4; v_call: TRBV27; d_call: TRBD2; cdr3_nt: TGTGCCAGCAGGGCGGGACTAGCGGGAGCTGGCATTCAGTACTTC; cdr3_aa: CASRAGLAGAGIQYF
clone_size: NA; j_call: TRBJ1-2; v_call: TRBV5-1; d_call: TRBD1; cdr3_nt: TGCGCCAGCAGCCAACGCGGACAGGCCGAAGGGTATAACTATGGCTACACCTTC; cdr3_aa: CASSQRGQAEGYNYGYTF
clone_size: NA; j_call: TRBJ1-2; v_call: TRBV5-1; d_call: NA; cdr3_nt: TGCGCCAGCAGCCCGGTGAACAGGCTGGAATATGGCTACACCTTC; cdr3_aa: CASSPVNRLEYGYTF
clone_size: NA; j_call: TRBJ2-7; v_call: TRBV5-1; d_call: TRBD1; cdr3_nt: TGCGCCAGCAGCCTACGAACAGGGGGCGGGGGTAGCTCCTACGAGCAGTACTTC; cdr3_aa: CASSLRTGGGGSSYEQYF
clone_size: NA; j_call: TRBJ2-1; v_call: TRBV29-1; d_call: NA; cdr3_nt: TGCAGCGTTGCCCCTATTTCTAGCAATGAGCAGTTCTTC; cdr3_aa: CSVAPISSNEQFF
clone_size: NA; j_call: TRBJ2-7; v_call: TRBV5-6; d_call: TRBD1; cdr3_nt: TGTGCCAGCAGCTTGGGGCAGGGGGCATTATACGAGCAGTACTTC; cdr3_aa: CASSLGQGALYEQYF
clone_size: NA; j_call: TRBJ2-1; v_call: TRBV7-9; d_call: TRBD2; cdr3_nt: TGTGCCAGCAGCCTTAGCGGGAGTGGGTTGTGGGAGCAGTTCTTC; cdr3_aa: CASSLSGSGLWEQFF
clone_size: NA; j_call: TRBJ1-6; v_call: TRBV27; d_call: TRBD1; cdr3_nt: TGTGCCAGCAGACAGCCCGGGACAGGGCCAAATTCACCCCTCCACTTT; cdr3_aa: CASRQPGTGPNSPLHF
clone_size: NA; j_call: TRBJ2-7; v_call: TRBV28; d_call: NA; cdr3_nt: TGTGCCAGCAGCCTAGTTTTCGGGACTTCCAATTACGAGCAGTACTTC; cdr3_aa: CASSLVFGTSNYEQYF
clone_size: NA; j_call: TRBJ1-6; v_call: TRBV7-9; d_call: NA; cdr3_nt: TGTGCCAGCAGCTTTACAGCAACCTATAATTCACCCCTCCACTTT; cdr3_aa: CASSFTATYNSPLHF
clone_size: NA; j_call: TRBJ2-5; v_call: TRBV7-2; d_call: TRBD1; cdr3_nt: TGTGCCAGCACCCGGGACAGGGGGCCAGAGACCCAGTACTTC; cdr3_aa: CASTRDRGPETQYF
clone_size: NA; j_call: TRBJ1-2; v_call: TRBV27; d_call: TRBD1; cdr3_nt: TGTGCCAGCCGCTCCTCCGGGACAGGGAACTATGGCTACACCTTC; cdr3_aa: CASRSSGTGNYGYTF
clone_size: NA; j_call: TRBJ2-2; v_call: TRBV4-1; d_call: NA; cdr3_nt: TGCGCCAGCAGCCAAGATCCGGGACTCTACACCGGGGAGCTGTTTTTT; cdr3_aa: CASSQDPGLYTGELFF
clone_size: NA; j_call: TRBJ2-7; v_call: TRBV6-1; d_call: TRBD2; cdr3_nt: TGTGCCAGCAGTGAAGCAGGAAGGCTAGCGGGAGGGCCTAGGTACTTC; cdr3_aa: CASSEAGRLAGGPRYF
clone_size: NA; j_call: TRBJ2-7; v_call: TRBV27; d_call: TRBD2; cdr3_nt: TGTGCCAGCAGCAAGCGGGAGGTTCCCTACGAGCAGTACTTC; cdr3_aa: CASSKREVPYEQYF
clone_size: NA; j_call: TRBJ2-7; v_call: TRBV2; d_call: TRBD1; cdr3_nt: TGTGCCAGGGGACAGGGAACCGAGCAGTACTTC; cdr3_aa: CARGQGTEQYF
clone_size: NA; j_call: TRBJ2-1; v_call: TRBV2; d_call: NA; cdr3_nt: TGTGCCGGCACCGGGACTCCCTACAATGAGCAGTTCTTC; cdr3_aa: CAGTGTPYNEQFF
clone_size: NA; j_call: TRBJ2-3; v_call: TRBV13; d_call: TRBD1; cdr3_nt: TGTGCCAGTGCCTCTACAGGGGCAGATACGCAGTATTTT; cdr3_aa: CASASTGADTQYF
clone_size: NA; j_call: TRBJ1-2; v_call: TRBV19; d_call: NA; cdr3_nt: TGTGCCAGTAGTCCCTCCGGGACTCTCTATGGCTACACCTTC; cdr3_aa: CASSPSGTLYGYTF
clone_size: once; j_call: TRBJ2-1; v_call: TRBV7-3; d_call: NA; cdr3_nt: TGTGCCAGCAACCCTGCCGGGGAGGGGGGGTACAATGAGCAGTTCTTC; cdr3_aa: CASNPAGEGGYNEQFF
clone_size: NA; j_call: TRBJ2-3; v_call: TRBV9; d_call: TRBD2; cdr3_nt: TGTGCCAGCAGCATAAGGAGTAGCGGGACCACAGATACGCAGTATTTT; cdr3_aa: CASSIRSSGTTDTQYF
clone_size: NA; j_call: TRBJ1-2; v_call: TRBV18; d_call: NA; cdr3_nt: TGTGCCAGCTCCCCTGACCAGCTTAGCGGCTACACCTTC; cdr3_aa: CASSPDQLSGYTF
clone_size: NA; j_call: TRBJ2-1; v_call: TRBV7-9; d_call: NA; cdr3_nt: TGTGCCAGCAGCTCGCAAACAGGGTTCCCCTACAATGAGCAGTTCTTC; cdr3_aa: CASSSQTGFPYNEQFF
clone_size: NA; j_call: TRBJ1-6; v_call: TRBV30; d_call: NA; cdr3_nt: TGTGCCTGGAAAAACACCAGGACCTATAATTCACCCCTCCACTTT; cdr3_aa: CAWKNTRTYNSPLHF
clone_size: NA; j_call: TRBJ1-1; v_call: TRBV19; d_call: TRBD1; cdr3_nt: TGTGCCAGTAGTATCGGACAGGGTAGAATAAAGGGGACTGAAGCTTTCTTT; cdr3_aa: CASSIGQGRIKGTEAFF
clone_size: NA; j_call: TRBJ1-1; v_call: TRBV19; d_call: TRBD1; cdr3_nt: TGTGCCAGTAGCGACAGGGGGAACACTGAAGCTTTCTTT; cdr3_aa: CASSDRGNTEAFF
clone_size: NA; j_call: TRBJ1-5; v_call: TRBV15; d_call: TRBD1; cdr3_nt: TGTGCCACCACGATAGGGACAGGGAATCAGCCCCAGCATTTT; cdr3_aa: CATTIGTGNQPQHF
clone_size: NA; j_call: TRBJ2-5; v_call: TRBV2; d_call: NA; cdr3_nt: TGTGCCAGCCGAATCCAAGCTCTTGAGACCCAGTACTTC; cdr3_aa: CASRIQALETQYF
clone_size: NA; j_call: TRBJ1-2; v_call: TRBV27; d_call: NA; cdr3_nt: TGTGCCAGCACTTTAGGGCCGGGGTATGGCTACACCTTC; cdr3_aa: CASTLGPGYGYTF
clone_size: NA; j_call: TRBJ2-1; v_call: TRBV5-1; d_call: TRBD2; cdr3_nt: TGCGCCAGCAATGAGCGGGGGGGCCCCAATGAGCAGTTCTTC; cdr3_aa: CASNERGGPNEQFF
clone_size: NA; j_call: TRBJ2-7; v_call: TRBV10-1; d_call: TRBD1; cdr3_nt: TGCGCCAGCAGTGCCCGGACAGGGGACGAGCAGTACTTC; cdr3_aa: CASSARTGDEQYF
clone_size: NA; j_call: TRBJ2-7; v_call: TRBV5-6; d_call: TRBD1; cdr3_nt: TGTGCCAGCAGTGGGACAGGGAGCTACGAGCAGTACTTC; cdr3_aa: CASSGTGSYEQYF
clone_size: NA; j_call: TRBJ2-5; v_call: TRBV6-5; d_call: NA; cdr3_nt: TGTGCCAGCAGTCTACAAGAGACCCAGTACTTC; cdr3_aa: CASSLQETQYF